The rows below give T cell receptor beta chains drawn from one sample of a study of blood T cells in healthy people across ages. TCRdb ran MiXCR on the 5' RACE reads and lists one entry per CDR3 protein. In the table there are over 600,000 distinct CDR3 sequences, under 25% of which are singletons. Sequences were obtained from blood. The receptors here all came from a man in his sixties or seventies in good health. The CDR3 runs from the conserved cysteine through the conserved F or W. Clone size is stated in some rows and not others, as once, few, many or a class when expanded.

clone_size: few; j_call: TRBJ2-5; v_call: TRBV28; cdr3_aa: CASIQGGGRVETQYF
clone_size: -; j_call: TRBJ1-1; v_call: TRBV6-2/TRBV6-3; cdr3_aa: CASIYGGSGTEAFF
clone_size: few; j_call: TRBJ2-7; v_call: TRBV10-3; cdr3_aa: CAISEGQRTYEQYF
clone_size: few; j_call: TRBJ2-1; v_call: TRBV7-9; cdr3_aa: CASSFGTSGNNEQFF
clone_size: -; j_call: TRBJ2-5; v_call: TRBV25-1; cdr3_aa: CASSEYRNARETQYF
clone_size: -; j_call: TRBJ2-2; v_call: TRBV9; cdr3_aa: CASSPWTGRVSTGELFF
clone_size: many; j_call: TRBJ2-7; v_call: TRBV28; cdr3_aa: CASKGTGLSYEQYF
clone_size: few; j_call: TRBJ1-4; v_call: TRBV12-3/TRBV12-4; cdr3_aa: CASSWTGPTNEKLFF
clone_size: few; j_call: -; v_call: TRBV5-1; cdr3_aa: CASSRDRNSYEQYF
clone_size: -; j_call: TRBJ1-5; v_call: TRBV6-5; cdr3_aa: CASSYSPASNQPQHF
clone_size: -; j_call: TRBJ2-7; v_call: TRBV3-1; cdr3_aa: CASSQVSGANYEQYF
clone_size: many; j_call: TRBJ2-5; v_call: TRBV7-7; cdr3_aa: CASSLGTGGETQYF
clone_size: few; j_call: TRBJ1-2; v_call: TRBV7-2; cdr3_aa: CASSLGDRGYTF
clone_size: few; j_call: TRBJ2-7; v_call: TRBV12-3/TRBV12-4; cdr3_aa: CASATRGGSYEQYF
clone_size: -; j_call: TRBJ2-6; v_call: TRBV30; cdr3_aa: CAWSPPGPANVLTF
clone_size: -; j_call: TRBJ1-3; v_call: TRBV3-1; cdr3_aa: CASSQAGSPGNTIYF
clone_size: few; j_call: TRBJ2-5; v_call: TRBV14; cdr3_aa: CASSQGWGRPYQETQYF
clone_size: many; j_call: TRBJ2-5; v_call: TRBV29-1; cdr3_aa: CSVALSGRAPETQYF